This T cell receptor beta chain is drawn from a study of beta chain features in type 1 diabetes. General study findings and limits: Type 1 diabetes patients had moderately but significantly shorter TCRB CDR3s in all four CD4+ subsets.

Expressed TCRB transcripts were sequenced because the entire RNA isolate underwent reverse transcription. TCRdb's table, derived via immunoSEQ multiplex PCR, lists solely in-frame clones and lacks some. The sample shows a few hundred thousand clones, about 10% of them seen only once. The CDR3 extends over 14 amino acids. Germline trimming cut 2 bases from V and 4 bases from J; bases unmatched to any gene: 3. Germline CDR1 and CDR2: SGHAT and FQNNGV. Sorting based on CD45RO/CCR7/CD25/CD127/CD95/CD27 separated CD4+ naive, central memory, regulatory and stem cell-like memory cells. This clone was observed at least ten times. Antigen specificity is unknown.

The chain carries TRBV11-2 and TRBJ2-7, with 9 bases identical to TRBD1. The material sequenced was central memory CD4+ T cells from blood. This clonotype was obtained from a man under 40 with type 1 diabetes. The DNA of the CDR3 is TGTGCCAGCAGCTTAAGACAGGGGGAGTACGAGCAGTACTTC. This sequence encodes CASSLRQGEYEQYF.